This T cell receptor (beta chain) was found in a study of cytomegalovirus exposure and HLA in healthy donors. Study-level points and caveats: Most TCR sequences were seen very rarely across donors, but some public TCRs occurred in many. Subsequent analysis of the roughly 120 validation repertoires found a tendency for first-cohort TCR clusters to co-occur.

The V gene's germline CDR1 is GTSNPN and CDR2 SVGIG (reference sequence). The trim removed 8 bases at V and 3 bases at J, leaving 3 bases unmatched. The CDR3 loop spans 14 amino acids. On this clone itself: Its antigen is unidentified.

TCRdb's copy holds only in-frame clones and misses some; the assay was immunoSEQ multiplex PCR. The table has 200,000 or so clones, roughly 82% seen once; the top ten hold roughly 7%. This chain connects TRBV30 to TRBJ2-2; 13 bases fit TRBD2. The sequenced material came from PBMCs. The TCR comes from a man aged 18 to 35 in good health and CMV-seropositive. This CDR3 reads CAEGLAGDTGELFF. In nucleotides, the CDR3 is TGTGCCGAAGGACTAGCGGGAGACACCGGGGAGCTGTTTTTT.